A selection of T cell receptor beta chains follows, all from one sample in a study of shared clonotypes between healthy human individuals. Only in-frame clones appear in the TCRdb table, and some are missing; sequencing was by immunoSEQ multiplex PCR. The sample has more than 2 million clones, 90% to 97% seen once. The sequenced sample was naive CD4+ T cells sorted from blood. These receptors originate from a man between 18 and 35 years old in good health. Each CDR3 is given with its conserved first and last residue. D genes are given only for firm matches. Clone size, where shown, is once, few, many, or a class for clones that have expanded.

v_gene: TRBV2
j_gene: TRBJ2-5
abundance: .
d_gene: .
CDR3nt: TGTGCCAGCAAGGAGGTCCAGGGGACCCAGTACTTC
CDR3aa: CASKEVQGTQYF

v_gene: TRBV5-5
j_gene: TRBJ1-1
abundance: few
d_gene: .
CDR3nt: TGTGCCAGCAGCTTGGGGGTGAACACTGAAGCTTTCTTT
CDR3aa: CASSLGVNTEAFF

v_gene: TRBV27
j_gene: TRBJ1-2
abundance: .
d_gene: TRBD1
CDR3nt: TGTGCCAGCAGCCGGGACAGTTCTAACTATGGCTACACCTTC
CDR3aa: CASSRDSSNYGYTF

v_gene: TRBV5-3
j_gene: TRBJ1-2
abundance: .
d_gene: .
CDR3nt: TGTGCCAGAAGCCCAGCACGGACCTATGGCTACACCTTC
CDR3aa: CARSPARTYGYTF

v_gene: TRBV5-1
j_gene: TRBJ1-2
abundance: few
d_gene: .
CDR3nt: TGCGCCAGCAGACCGACAGACCGAAGTGGTGGCTACACCTTC
CDR3aa: CASRPTDRSGGYTF

v_gene: TRBV11-2
j_gene: TRBJ2-1
abundance: .
d_gene: TRBD2
CDR3nt: TGTGCCAGCAGCCCCCGATGGACTAGCGGGGCCTCCTACAATGAGCAGTTCTTC
CDR3aa: CASSPRWTSGASYNEQFF

v_gene: TRBV21-1
j_gene: TRBJ2-7
abundance: .
d_gene: .
CDR3nt: TGTGCCAGCCCAGGTTCCAGAGGAGAGCAGTACTTC
CDR3aa: CASPGSRGEQYF

v_gene: TRBV9
j_gene: TRBJ2-1
abundance: .
d_gene: .
CDR3nt: TGTGCCAGCAGCGTAGACAGACTACTCTCCTACAATGAGCAGTTCTTC
CDR3aa: CASSVDRLLSYNEQFF

v_gene: TRBV5-1
j_gene: TRBJ1-6
abundance: .
d_gene: TRBD1
CDR3nt: TGCGCCAGCAGCACCGACAGGGGTAATTCACCCCTCCACTTT
CDR3aa: CASSTDRGNSPLHF

v_gene: TRBV5-1
j_gene: TRBJ2-3
abundance: .
d_gene: .
CDR3nt: TGCGCCAGCAGCTTCGGTCAGATGGGGGATACGCAGTATTTT
CDR3aa: CASSFGQMGDTQYF

v_gene: TRBV7-2
j_gene: TRBJ2-4
abundance: .
d_gene: TRBD2
CDR3nt: TGTGCCAGCAGCCCCCTGAGCGGGAGATCCAAAAACATTCAGTACTTC
CDR3aa: CASSPLSGRSKNIQYF

v_gene: TRBV29-1
j_gene: TRBJ2-3
abundance: .
d_gene: TRBD1
CDR3nt: TGCAGCATCGGAGACAGGGGAGCAGATACGCAGTATTTT
CDR3aa: CSIGDRGADTQYF

v_gene: TRBV18
j_gene: TRBJ2-2
abundance: .
d_gene: .
CDR3nt: TGTGGAGCTAGCCGCCAGGAGAACACCGGGGAGCTGTTTTTT
CDR3aa: CGASRQENTGELFF

v_gene: TRBV28
j_gene: TRBJ1-2
abundance: .
d_gene: .
CDR3nt: TGTGCCAGCAGTTTTGGGGTCTCGGGCGCTGGCTACACCTTC
CDR3aa: CASSFGVSGAGYTF

v_gene: TRBV30
j_gene: TRBJ1-2
abundance: .
d_gene: TRBD1
CDR3nt: TGTGCCTGGAGTGTACGACAGGGGCTTGGCTACACCTTC
CDR3aa: CAWSVRQGLGYTF

v_gene: TRBV14
j_gene: TRBJ2-7
abundance: .
d_gene: .
CDR3nt: TGTGCCAGCAGCCAAGTGGCAGGGTCCTACGAGCAGTACTTC
CDR3aa: CASSQVAGSYEQYF

v_gene: TRBV7-9
j_gene: TRBJ1-1
abundance: .
d_gene: .
CDR3nt: TGTGCCAGCAGCACCTGGGAGGCGCGGAACACTGAAGCTTTCTTT
CDR3aa: CASSTWEARNTEAFF

v_gene: TRBV2
j_gene: TRBJ2-7
abundance: .
d_gene: TRBD2
CDR3nt: TGTGCCAGCAGTGAAAGGCGGGGGGACTATTACGAGCAGTACTTC
CDR3aa: CASSERRGDYYEQYF

v_gene: TRBV10-3
j_gene: TRBJ2-4
abundance: .
d_gene: TRBD2
CDR3nt: TGTGCCAAACGGGGGGTTGCCAAAAACATTCAGTACTTC
CDR3aa: CAKRGVAKNIQYF

v_gene: TRBV5-4
j_gene: TRBJ2-1
abundance: once
d_gene: .
CDR3nt: TGTGCCAGCAGCCCTGGAAGGGGTAGCGCTGACAATGAGCAGTTCTTC
CDR3aa: CASSPGRGSADNEQFF

v_gene: TRBV11-2
j_gene: TRBJ1-1
abundance: .
d_gene: .
CDR3nt: TGTGCCAGCAGCAGTAGTCGGGGTAGCACTGAAGCTTTCTTT
CDR3aa: CASSSSRGSTEAFF

v_gene: TRBV28
j_gene: TRBJ1-5
abundance: .
d_gene: TRBD1
CDR3nt: TGTGCCAGCAGTTTAAGGGGACAGAACAATCAGCCCCAGCATTTT
CDR3aa: CASSLRGQNNQPQHF

v_gene: TRBV15
j_gene: TRBJ1-2
abundance: .
d_gene: .
CDR3nt: TGTGCCACCAGCAGAGATGACGGAGTCTATGGCTACACCTTC
CDR3aa: CATSRDDGVYGYTF

v_gene: TRBV2
j_gene: TRBJ2-7
abundance: once
d_gene: TRBD2
CDR3nt: TGTGCCAGTGGACTAGCGTCCGAGCAGTACTTC
CDR3aa: CASGLASEQYF

v_gene: TRBV2
j_gene: TRBJ2-3
abundance: .
d_gene: .
CDR3nt: TGTGCCAGCACGAACGAGGGGTCAAGCACAGATACGCAGTATTTT
CDR3aa: CASTNEGSSTDTQYF

v_gene: TRBV5-1
j_gene: TRBJ2-2
abundance: .
d_gene: .
CDR3nt: TGCGCCAGCAGCTTGGCAGGGGACACCGGGGAGCTGTTTTTT
CDR3aa: CASSLAGDTGELFF

v_gene: TRBV29-1
j_gene: TRBJ2-7
abundance: .
d_gene: .
CDR3nt: TGCAGCTCACTCTCAGGGGACGGTTACGAGCAGTACTTC
CDR3aa: CSSLSGDGYEQYF

v_gene: TRBV5-1
j_gene: TRBJ2-2
abundance: .
d_gene: TRBD1
CDR3nt: TGCGCCAGCAGTTCGGACAGGGTAGGCACCGGGGAGCTGTTTTTT
CDR3aa: CASSSDRVGTGELFF

v_gene: TRBV4-1
j_gene: TRBJ1-1
abundance: once
d_gene: .
CDR3nt: TGCGCCAGCAGCCAAGATCCTAGTCCAGGACGGTCGATACCTGAAGCTTTCTTT
CDR3aa: CASSQDPSPGRSIPEAFF

v_gene: TRBV6-6
j_gene: TRBJ2-1
abundance: .
d_gene: TRBD1
CDR3nt: TGTGCCAGCAGTTACCCGGGGACAGATTACAATGAGCAGTTCTTC
CDR3aa: CASSYPGTDYNEQFF

v_gene: TRBV28
j_gene: TRBJ2-5
abundance: .
d_gene: TRBD2
CDR3nt: TGTGCCAGCACCCCTGGCGGGGGTCGGGAGACCCAGTACTTC
CDR3aa: CASTPGGGRETQYF

v_gene: TRBV19
j_gene: TRBJ2-5
abundance: .
d_gene: .
CDR3nt: TGTGCCAGTAGGAGTAGCCCTCAAGAGACCCAGTACTTC
CDR3aa: CASRSSPQETQYF

v_gene: TRBV2
j_gene: TRBJ2-5
abundance: .
d_gene: TRBD2
CDR3nt: TGTGCCAGCAGTGCTTTAGCGGGCCAACAAGAGACCCAGTACTTC
CDR3aa: CASSALAGQQETQYF

v_gene: TRBV5-1
j_gene: TRBJ1-1
abundance: .
d_gene: TRBD1
CDR3nt: TGCGCCAGCAGCTCGGGACAGGGGACGCTTGAAGCTTTCTTT
CDR3aa: CASSSGQGTLEAFF

v_gene: TRBV5-4
j_gene: TRBJ1-1
abundance: .
d_gene: TRBD1
CDR3nt: TGTGCCAGCAGCTGGGGACAGCAGAACACTGAAGCTTTCTTT
CDR3aa: CASSWGQQNTEAFF

v_gene: TRBV4-3
j_gene: TRBJ2-1
abundance: .
d_gene: TRBD2
CDR3nt: TGCGCCAGCAGCCCTCCGGGACTAGCGGAATACAATGAGCAGTTCTTC
CDR3aa: CASSPPGLAEYNEQFF

v_gene: TRBV5-1
j_gene: TRBJ2-7
abundance: .
d_gene: TRBD1
CDR3nt: TGCGCCAGCAGCTCACAGGGGTCCTACGAGCAGTACTTC
CDR3aa: CASSSQGSYEQYF

v_gene: TRBV6-1
j_gene: TRBJ2-1
abundance: .
d_gene: TRBD2
CDR3nt: TGTGCCAGCAGGGCCGGGACTAGCGCGTGGAATGAGCAGTTCTTC
CDR3aa: CASRAGTSAWNEQFF

v_gene: TRBV7-8
j_gene: TRBJ1-2
abundance: .
d_gene: .
CDR3nt: TGTGCCACCTCGCGGGAGGGGTATGGCTACACCTTC
CDR3aa: CATSREGYGYTF

v_gene: TRBV19
j_gene: TRBJ2-7
abundance: .
d_gene: TRBD2
CDR3nt: TGTGCCAGTAGTATAGCGGCGGGGGGTATCTACGAGCAGTACTTC
CDR3aa: CASSIAAGGIYEQYF

v_gene: TRBV5-1
j_gene: TRBJ2-3
abundance: .
d_gene: .
CDR3nt: TGCGCCAGCAGCGGGGCGAGAAGCACAGATACGCAGTATTTT
CDR3aa: CASSGARSTDTQYF

v_gene: TRBV18
j_gene: TRBJ2-3
abundance: .
d_gene: TRBD2
CDR3nt: TGTGCCAGCTCGCCGGGACTAGCGGCAGATACGCAGTATTTT
CDR3aa: CASSPGLAADTQYF

v_gene: TRBV11-2
j_gene: TRBJ1-4
abundance: .
d_gene: .
CDR3nt: TGTGCCAGCAGCTTGGGAGGCCCTGGGACTAATGAAAAACTGTTTTTT
CDR3aa: CASSLGGPGTNEKLFF

v_gene: TRBV7-3
j_gene: TRBJ2-3
abundance: .
d_gene: .
CDR3nt: TGTGCCAGCAGCTTAAGGGACTCCCGCACAGATACGCAGTATTTT
CDR3aa: CASSLRDSRTDTQYF

v_gene: TRBV19
j_gene: TRBJ1-2
abundance: .
d_gene: .
CDR3nt: TGTGCCAGTAGTATAGAGGGGGTGAATAACTATGGCTACACCTTC
CDR3aa: CASSIEGVNNYGYTF

v_gene: TRBV28
j_gene: TRBJ1-6
abundance: .
d_gene: .
CDR3nt: TGTGCCAGCATGGACGGGGTTGATTCACCCCTCCACTTT
CDR3aa: CASMDGVDSPLHF

v_gene: TRBV10-2
j_gene: TRBJ2-3
abundance: .
d_gene: .
CDR3nt: TGCGCCAGCAGTGAGCAAGGAGATACGCAGTATTTT
CDR3aa: CASSEQGDTQYF

v_gene: TRBV19
j_gene: TRBJ1-6
abundance: .
d_gene: .
CDR3nt: TGTGCCAGTAACCACTGGGGGGCCGATATGAATTCACCCCTCCACTTT
CDR3aa: CASNHWGADMNSPLHF

v_gene: TRBV4-3
j_gene: TRBJ2-2
abundance: .
d_gene: TRBD2
CDR3nt: TGCGCCAGCAGCCAAGACGGGACTAGCGGCCTCACCGGGGAGCTGTTTTTT
CDR3aa: CASSQDGTSGLTGELFF

v_gene: TRBV19
j_gene: TRBJ1-4
abundance: .
d_gene: .
CDR3nt: TGTGCCAGTAGTATCAACGGGGGAAATGAAAAACTGTTTTTT
CDR3aa: CASSINGGNEKLFF

v_gene: TRBV6-1
j_gene: TRBJ2-6
abundance: .
d_gene: .
CDR3nt: TGTGCCAGCAGTGAATCCGGGGCCAACGTCCTGACTTTC
CDR3aa: CASSESGANVLTF

v_gene: TRBV19
j_gene: TRBJ1-5
abundance: .
d_gene: .
CDR3nt: TGTGCCAGTACCAAGGGGTGGGACCCCCGACAGCTTGGTCAGCCCCAGCATTTT
CDR3aa: CASTKGWDPRQLGQPQHF